The 24 T cell receptor beta chains presented below share a single source sample, sequenced in a study of blood T cell repertoires in COVID-19. Libraries were prepared by immunoSEQ multiplex PCR; TCRdb keeps only in-frame clonotypes and omits some of them. This table holds 120,000 or so clones, 88% found once. Sequenced material: peripheral blood. These receptors were taken from a woman in her 50s with active or convalescent COVID-19.

As concerns this clone: Other DNA sequences of this sample code for an identical CDR3. The V call is TRBV5-1, the J call TRBJ1-2; a weak D match, TRBD1 (6 bases). Germline lookup yields CDR1 SGHRS and CDR2 YFSETQ. The CDR3 is 13 amino acids. V lost 2 bases to trimming and J lost 3 bases, with 8 bases between them. The CDR3 sequence: CASSLSGDYGYTF. CDR3 in DNA: TGCGCCAGCAGCTTATCAGGGGACTATGGCTACACCTTC.

This clone occurred a few times. The chain carries TRBV6-2 or TRBV6-3 and TRBJ2-7; 7 bases agree with TRBD1. V shed 4 bases, J shed 5 bases, and the junction held 8 bases outside the gene matches. The CDR3 has 14 amino acids. Germline CDR1 and CDR2: MNHEY and SVGEGT. CDR3 amino acids: CASSSTGYFHEQYF. CDR3 DNA: TGTGCCAGCAGTTCGACAGGGTACTTCCACGAGCAGTACTTC.

V and J are TRBV7-2 and TRBJ1-2; tentatively, D is TRBD1 (5 bases). Per germline, CDR1 SGHTA and CDR2 FQGNSA. CDR3 length: 13 amino acids. The V end lost 1 base, the J end lost 7 bases, and 10 bases lay between the germline ends. CDR3 sequence reads: CASSLGAGLGYTF. The CDR3 nucleotides read TGTGCCAGCAGCTTAGGGGCAGGGCTTGGCTACACCTTC.

Here the CDR3 DNA reads TGTGCCTGGAGTCGTACAGACCTCGGCTCTGGAAACACCATATATTTT. Amino acids: CAWSRTDLGSGNTIYF. The genes are TRBV30 and TRBJ1-3; D not certain. Trimming left V 2 bases short and J 0 bases short, with 14 bases between. Germline V gene sequence: CDR1 GTSNPN, CDR2 SVGIG (reference sequence). This CDR3 has 16 amino acids.

This chain uses TRBV2 with TRBJ2-7; D perhaps matches TRBD2 (5 bases). V was clipped by 7 bases and J by 0 bases, with 13 bases between them. The CDR3 runs to 14 residues. CDR1 is SNHLY, CDR2 FYNNEI, per germline. The CDR3 protein is CASTRTESSYEQYF. CDR3 coding DNA: TGTGCCAGCACCCGGACTGAGAGCTCCTACGAGCAGTACTTC.

This chain joins TRBV7-9 and TRBJ1-2; D call uncertain. The germline V gene has CDR1 SEHNR and CDR2 FQNEAQ (reference sequence). This CDR3 spans 16 amino acids. Trimming stripped 2 bases from V and 0 bases from J, with 13 bases between. DNA for the CDR3: TGTGCCAGCAGCTTAAGTGGGAGTAATTCTAACTATGGCTACACCTTC. Protein product: CASSLSGSNSNYGYTF.

This chain links TRBV10-1 with TRBJ2-3, with 16 bases identical to TRBD2. In germline, CDR1 is WNHNN, CDR2 SYGVQD (reference sequence). This CDR3 region has 19 residues. V gave up 6 bases and J gave up 4 bases; unmatched junction bases: 13. The CDR3 coding sequence is TGCGCCAGCAGCCCTCACGGGACTAGCGGGAGGGTTTTCGCAGATACGCAGTATTTT. It translates to CASSPHGTSGRVFADTQYF.

The DNA of the CDR3 is TGTGCCAGTCTAGGGGACAGGAATTACGAGCAGTACTTC. It encodes CASLGDRNYEQYF. The chain links TRBV28 to TRBJ2-7, with TRBD1 matching 8 bases. This CDR3 comprises 13 residues. CDR1 is MDHEN, CDR2 SYDVKM, per germline. The trim removed 9 bases at V and 4 bases at J, leaving 8 bases unmatched. Filled out from reference TRBV28 and TRBJ2-7, the complete variable domain reads DVKVTQSSRYLVKRTGEKVFLECVQDMDHENMFWYRQDPGLGLRLIYFSYDVKMKEKGDIPEGYSVSREKKERFSLILESASTNQTSMYLCASLGDRNYEQYFGPGTRLTVT.

The rearrangement links TRBV18 to TRBJ2-3; TRBD1 is a possible D gene (5 bases). Per the germline V gene, CDR1 is KGHSH and CDR2 is LQKENI. There are 15 residues in the CDR3. Trimming cost V 2 bases and J 0 bases, with 9 bases left between them. CDR3 sequence (DNA): TGTGCCAGCTCACCAGGGAAGGGGAGCACAGATACGCAGTATTTT. Translating gives CASSPGKGSTDTQYF.

The chain has TRBV5-4 and TRBJ2-3; D is perhaps TRBD2 (6 bases). Trimming pared 1 base from V and 1 base from J, leaving 16 bases between. The CDR3 spans 17 residues. Germline V lookup: CDR1 SGHNT, CDR2 YYREEE (reference sequence). CDR3 nucleotide sequence: TGTGCCAGCAGCTTGAAAAGCGGGTATCCTGGCACAGATACGCAGTATTTT. It translates to CASSLKSGYPGTDTQYF. Filled out from reference TRBV5-4 and TRBJ2-3, the complete variable domain reads ETGVTQSPTHLIKTRGQQVTLRCSSQSGHNTVSWYQQALGQGPQFIFQYYREEENGRGNFPPRFSGLQFPNYSSELNVNALELDDSALYLCASSLKSGYPGTDTQYFGPGTRLTVL.

This chain connects TRBV18 to TRBJ1-1; D call uncertain. Per germline, CDR1 KGHSH and CDR2 LQKENI. The CDR3 runs 14 residues. V was shortened by 5 bases and J by 7 bases, with 17 bases between the two germline ends. CDR3: CASSYSQTMSEAFF. Written as DNA, the CDR3 is TGTGCCAGCTCATATTCACAGACGATGAGTGAAGCTTTCTTT. Looking up the rest from reference TRBV18 and TRBJ1-1 gives the full variable domain: NAGVMQNPRHLVRRRGQEARLRCSPMKGHSHVYWYRQLPEEGLKFMVYLQKENIIDESGMPKERFSAEFPKEGPSILRIQQVVRGDSAAYFCASSYSQTMSEAFFGQGTRLTVV.

The chain joins TRBV6-5 to TRBJ1-6; D uncertain. CDR3 length: 14 residues. V lost 2 bases, J lost 9 bases, and 11 bases lay in between. Per germline, CDR1 MNHEY and CDR2 SVGAGI. CDR3 nucleotide sequence: TGTGCCAGCAGTTACCCCGGGAGTGGTTCACCCCTCCACTTT. This gives the protein CASSYPGSGSPLHF.

This rearrangement joins TRBV6-5 to TRBJ1-4; no clear D. V lost 6 bases and J 8 bases, leaving 19 bases between the germline ends. There are 15 residues in the CDR3. Germline V gives CDR1 MNHEY, CDR2 SVGAGI. The CDR3 nucleotides are TGTGCCAGCAGGGATCCGGGTTCCGGGAGGGAAAAACTGTTTTTT. This translates into CASRDPGSGREKLFF.

CDR3 in amino acids: CASSISTFRGLSGNTIYF. For the CDR3, the DNA is TGTGCCAGTAGTATATCCACCTTTCGGGGACTCTCTGGAAACACCATATATTTT. J is TRBJ1-3 and V is TRBV19; D perhaps matches TRBD1 (5 bases). The V end lost 2 bases, the J end lost 0 bases, and 17 bases lay between the germline ends. Germline CDR1 LNHDA, CDR2 SQIVND (reference sequence). The CDR3 loop spans 18 amino acids.

The CDR3 region has the DNA TGTGCCAGCAGTAGACCAGACAGTTTTGAAGCTTTCTTT. As protein: CASSRPDSFEAFF. This chain joins TRBV25-1 and TRBJ1-1, with TRBD1 as a possible D gene (5 bases). The CDR3 spans 13 residues. The V and J ends lost 5 bases and 7 bases respectively, with 14 bases between them. Germline lookup yields CDR1 MGHDK and CDR2 SYGVNS.

V and J are TRBV20-1 and TRBJ1-3; D ambiguous. Trimming stripped 3 bases from V and 2 bases from J, with 11 bases between. The CDR3 totals 14 residues. CDR1 and CDR2 (germline): DFQATT, SNEGSKA (reference sequence). The DNA for the CDR3 is TGCAGTGCTAGTTACGGAGATCCTGGAAACACCATATATTTT. It yields the protein CSASYGDPGNTIYF.

Here the CDR3 reads CASRIRRVDNEKLFF. As DNA, the CDR3 is TGTGCCAGCAGAATTAGGAGGGTAGATAATGAAAAACTGTTTTTT. J is TRBJ1-4 and V is TRBV2, with no clear D. CDR1 SNHLY and CDR2 FYNNEI come from the germline V gene. Trimming took off 6 bases at V and 4 bases at J, with 15 bases between the two ends. This CDR3 region has 15 residues.

This clone was picked up one time. The rearrangement links TRBV7-8 to TRBJ2-7; possible D gene TRBD2, 6 bases. Trimming cost V 5 bases and J 3 bases, with 26 bases left between them. Germline CDR1 SGHVS, CDR2 FQNEAQ. The CDR3 loop spans 18 amino acids. In nucleotides, the CDR3 is TGTGCCAGCAGCCCTAGGGGCCTTAGCGGACTCACACTCTACGAGCAGTACTTC. Encoded protein: CASSPRGLSGLTLYEQYF. Full variable domain (remainder filled in from reference TRBV7-8 and TRBJ2-7): GAGVSQSPRYKVAKRGQDVALRCDPISGHVSLFWYQQALGQGPEFLTYFQNEAQLDKSGLPSDRFFAERPEGSVSTLKIQRTQQEDSAVYLCASSPRGLSGLTLYEQYFGPGTRLTVT.

The V and J genes are TRBV2 and TRBJ2-5; 9 positions match TRBD1. This CDR3 region has 13 residues. Unmatched junction bases numbered 1, after V lost 4 bases and J lost 4 bases. Germline-derived CDR1 and CDR2 are SNHLY and FYNNEI. CDR3 protein: CASSVDRGETQYF. As DNA, the CDR3 is TGTGCCAGCAGTGTGGACAGGGGAGAGACCCAGTACTTC.

V and J are TRBV20-1 and TRBJ2-1; no reliable D call. This CDR3 comprises 10 residues. The germline V gene has CDR1 DFQATT and CDR2 SNEGSKA (reference sequence). The ends were cut back, 6 bases at V and 4 bases at J, with 4 bases in the middle. The CDR3 protein is CSARYNEQFF. The CDR3 DNA is TGCAGTGCGCGGTACAATGAGCAGTTCTTC.

The chain carries TRBV10-2 and TRBJ2-3; 9 bases fit TRBD2. V lost 10 bases, J lost 1 base, and 15 bases stayed unmatched. Germline loops: CDR1 WSHSY, CDR2 SAAADI. This CDR3 contains 17 residues. The CDR3 is CANRERLAVGGTDTQYF. For the CDR3, the DNA is TGCGCCAACCGTGAAAGACTAGCGGTGGGGGGCACAGATACGCAGTATTTT.

This clone was counted once. The chain joins TRBV4-3 to TRBJ2-4; the match to TRBD1 covers 8 bases. Germline CDR1 LGHNA, CDR2 YSLEER. The CDR3 runs to 14 residues. V was clipped by 3 bases and J by 4 bases; unmatched bases: 2. CDR3 bases: TGCGCCAGCAGCCAGGACAGGGCTAAAAACATTCAGTACTTC. Amino acid sequence: CASSQDRAKNIQYF.

The chain is built from TRBV27 and TRBJ2-3, with TRBD2 matching over 10 bases. The J segment lost 0 bases and the V segment lost 5 bases, leaving 8 bases of the junction unmatched. This CDR3 region has 17 residues. Per the germline V gene, CDR1 is MNHEY and CDR2 is SMNVEV (reference sequence). CDR3 DNA sequence: TGTGCCAGCAGTCCCCGCTTAGCGGGGGGTAGCACAGATACGCAGTATTTT. This codes for CASSPRLAGGSTDTQYF.

Concerning this clone: One junction end disagrees with the germline gene, perhaps due to a read error. The V and J genes are TRBV14 and TRBJ2-7, with 12 bases identical to TRBD1. This CDR3 has 18 residues. Germline V gives CDR1 SGHDN, CDR2 FVKESK. Written as DNA, the CDR3 is TGTGCCAGCAGCCAAGTACCAGGGACAGGGGGCGAAAAGTACGGGCAGTACTTC. Protein product: CASSQVPGTGGEKYGQYF.